This is a list of T cell receptor beta chains from one sample in a study of neurological immune-mediated disorders. In TCRdb, the 5' RACE reads were re-called with MiXCR into one record per CDR3 protein. The sample holds 26,000 or so distinct CDR3 sequences, around 21% seen once. Sequenced: PBMCs. These receptors were collected from a woman aged 55 to 70 in good health. Both conserved end residues are part of each CDR3. Each record gives: V gene, clone size, CDR3 length, D gene, J gene, CDR3 DNA, CDR3 protein. The D gene is left open where the match is weak. The size entry is marked missing in some rows and otherwise reads once, few, many or a size class.

TRBV6-5	many	14	TRBD1	TRBJ2-5	TGTGCCACAAACCAGGGGACAGGGCAAGAGACCCAGTACTTC	CATNQGTGQETQYF
TRBV10-3	many	16	-	TRBJ1-6	TGTGCCATCAGTGAGATACAGGGAGGTACGGGTTCACCCCTCCACTTT	CAISEIQGGTGSPLHF
TRBV20-1	many	13	-	TRBJ1-4	TGCAGTGTTCCGGGGGGGGCTAATGAAAAACTGTTTTTT	CSVPGGANEKLFF
TRBV7-9	many	13	-	TRBJ2-5	TGTGCCAGCAGCTTAGTAGGCATAGAGACCCAGTACTTC	CASSLVGIETQYF
TRBV7-2	-	15	-	TRBJ2-2	TGTGCCAGCAGCTTAGTGATTGGGCTGGCCGGGGAGCTGTTTTTT	CASSLVIGLAGELFF
TRBV6-5	many	14	-	TRBJ1-6	TGTGCCAGCAGTTACAGGTCTTATAATTCACCCCTCCACTTT	CASSYRSYNSPLHF
TRBV14	many	15	-	TRBJ1-6	TGTGCCAGCAGCCAAGATCTGGCAGGCAATTCACCCCTCCACTTT	CASSQDLAGNSPLHF
TRBV3-1	many	15	-	TRBJ2-1	TGTGCCAGCAGCCAAGCGAGGAGGAGTTACAATGAGCAGTTCTTC	CASSQARRSYNEQFF
TRBV20-1	many	14	TRBD2	TRBJ2-7	TGCAGTGCCGGGGGTAGCGGGAGCCGGTACGAGCAGTACTTC	CSAGGSGSRYEQYF
TRBV5-1	many	16	-	TRBJ2-7	TGCGCCAGCAGCTTGATTCGAGGTAGCGCAACCTACGAGCAGTACTTC	CASSLIRGSATYEQYF
TRBV20-1	many	17	-	TRBJ1-1	TGCAGTGCTAGACTCATTCCGGGACGGTCCATGAACACTGAAGCTTTCTTT	CSARLIPGRSMNTEAFF
TRBV29-1	many	12	-	TRBJ2-5	TGCAGCGTTGACTGGGGCCAAGAGACCCAGTACTTC	CSVDWGQETQYF
TRBV18	few	16	TRBD1	TRBJ1-1	TGTGCCAGCTCACCGCCCTTGGGACAGTATTACACTGAAGCTTTCTTT	CASSPPLGQYYTEAFF
TRBV7-2	many	12	-	TRBJ1-5	TGTGCCAGCAGCTTAAGGGGTCAGCCCCAGCATTTT	CASSLRGQPQHF
TRBV27	many	14	TRBD1	TRBJ1-1	TGTGCCAGCAGTTTAAGACAGGGTCGGACTGAAGCTTTCTTT	CASSLRQGRTEAFF
TRBV9	many	13	-	TRBJ1-1	TGTGCCAGCAGCCTAGACTTGAGAACTGAAGCTTTCTTT	CASSLDLRTEAFF
TRBV5-1	many	15	TRBD2	TRBJ2-7	TGCGCCAGCAGCTTGGGGGGGACTAGCGGGATCGAGCAGTACTTC	CASSLGGTSGIEQYF
TRBV29-1	many	13	TRBD1	TRBJ2-7	TGCAGCGTTCCGGGACAGGGATTCTACGAGCAGTACTTC	CSVPGQGFYEQYF
TRBV20-1	many	19	TRBD1	TRBJ2-4	TGCAGTGCTAGATTGGGGGCAGGGGGCATTTCAATAGCCAAAAACATTCAGTACTTC	CSARLGAGGISIAKNIQYF
TRBV6-5	medium-sized	15	-	TRBJ1-4	TGTGCCAGCAGTGCCAGGGAGACCACTAATGAAAAACTGTTTTTT	CASSARETTNEKLFF
TRBV15	many	12	-	TRBJ2-7	TGTGCCACCAGCAGAGATACAGACGAGCAGTACTTC	CATSRDTDEQYF
TRBV29-1	many	12	TRBD1	TRBJ2-1	TGCATCGGACAGGGCCAGCCTGGGGGGCAGTTCTTC	CIGQGQPGGQFF
TRBV20-1	many	11	-	TRBJ2-5	TGCAGTGCGAGGGGGGGGGAGACCCAGTACTTC	CSARGGETQYF
TRBV28	many	14	-	TRBJ2-7	TGTGCCAGCAGAACCCCAGGCCACTCCTACGAGCAGTACTTC	CASRTPGHSYEQYF
TRBV29-1	-	13	TRBD2	TRBJ2-1	TGCAGCTCTAGCGGGAGGGATTACAATGAGCAGTTCTTC	CSSSGRDYNEQFF